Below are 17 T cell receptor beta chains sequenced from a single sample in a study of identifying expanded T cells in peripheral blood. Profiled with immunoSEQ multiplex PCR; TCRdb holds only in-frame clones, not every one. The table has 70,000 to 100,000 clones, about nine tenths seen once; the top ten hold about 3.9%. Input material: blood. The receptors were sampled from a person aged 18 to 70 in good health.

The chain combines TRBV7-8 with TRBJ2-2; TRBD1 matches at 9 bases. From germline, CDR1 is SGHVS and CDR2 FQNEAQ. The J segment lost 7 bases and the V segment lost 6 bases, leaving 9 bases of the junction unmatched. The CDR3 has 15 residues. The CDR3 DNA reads TGTGCCAGCAGTTTTGGGACAGGGAGTTTCGGGGAGCTGTTTTTT. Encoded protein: CASSFGTGSFGELFF. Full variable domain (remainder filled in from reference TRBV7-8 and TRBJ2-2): GAGVSQSPRYKVAKRGQDVALRCDPISGHVSLFWYQQALGQGPEFLTYFQNEAQLDKSGLPSDRFFAERPEGSVSTLKIQRTQQEDSAVYLCASSFGTGSFGELFFGEGSRLTVL.

This chain's CDR3 is CASRRTGGYGYTF. The CDR3 DNA follows: TGTGCCAGCAGGAGGACAGGGGGCTATGGCTACACCTTC. J is TRBJ1-2 and V is TRBV6-5; 10 bases map to TRBD1. CDR1 and CDR2 from the germline V gene are MNHEY and SVGAGI. With 6 bases clipped from V and 4 bases from J, the junction kept 2 bases outside the gene matches. The CDR3 totals 13 residues.

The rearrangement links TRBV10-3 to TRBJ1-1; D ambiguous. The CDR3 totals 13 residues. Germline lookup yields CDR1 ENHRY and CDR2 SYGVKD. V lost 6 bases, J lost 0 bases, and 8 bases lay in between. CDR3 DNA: TGTGCCATCAGGGCCGCTGTGAACACTGAAGCTTTCTTT. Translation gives CAIRAAVNTEAFF.

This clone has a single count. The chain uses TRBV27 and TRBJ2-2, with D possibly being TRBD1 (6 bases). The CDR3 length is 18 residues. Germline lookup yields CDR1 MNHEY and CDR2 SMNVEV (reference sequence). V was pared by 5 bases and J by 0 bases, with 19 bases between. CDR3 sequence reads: CASSAMGQPRSNTGELFF. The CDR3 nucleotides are TGTGCCAGCAGTGCCATGGGACAACCACGATCGAACACCGGGGAGCTGTTTTTT.

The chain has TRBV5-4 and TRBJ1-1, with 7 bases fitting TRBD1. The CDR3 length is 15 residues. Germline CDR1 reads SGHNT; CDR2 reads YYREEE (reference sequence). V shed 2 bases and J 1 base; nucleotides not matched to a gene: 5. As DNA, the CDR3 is TGTGCCAGCAGCTTACCGGGACAGAGGAACACTGAAGCTTTCTTT. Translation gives CASSLPGQRNTEAFF.

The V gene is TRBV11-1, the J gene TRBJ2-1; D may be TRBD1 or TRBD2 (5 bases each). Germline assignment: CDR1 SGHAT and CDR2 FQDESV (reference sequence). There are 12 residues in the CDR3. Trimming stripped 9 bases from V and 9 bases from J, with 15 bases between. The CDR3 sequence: CASTARDGEQFF. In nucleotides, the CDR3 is TGTGCCAGTACCGCTAGGGACGGTGAGCAGTTCTTC.

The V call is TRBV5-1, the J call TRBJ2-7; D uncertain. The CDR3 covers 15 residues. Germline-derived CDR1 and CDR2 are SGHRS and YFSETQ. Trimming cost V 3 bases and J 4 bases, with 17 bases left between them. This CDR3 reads CASSSIGRDSYEQYF. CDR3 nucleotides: TGCGCCAGCAGCTCAATCGGACGAGATTCATACGAGCAGTACTTC.

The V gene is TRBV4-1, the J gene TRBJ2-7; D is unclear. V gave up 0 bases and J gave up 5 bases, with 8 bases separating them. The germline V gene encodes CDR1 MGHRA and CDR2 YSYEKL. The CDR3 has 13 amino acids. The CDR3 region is CASSQERSDEQYF. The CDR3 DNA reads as TGCGCCAGCAGCCAAGAACGCTCGGACGAGCAGTACTTC.

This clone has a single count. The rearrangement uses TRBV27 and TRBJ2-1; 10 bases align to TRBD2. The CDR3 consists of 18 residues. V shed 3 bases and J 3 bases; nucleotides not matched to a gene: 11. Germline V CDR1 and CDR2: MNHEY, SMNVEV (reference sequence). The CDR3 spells CASSFLKGLARSYNEQFF. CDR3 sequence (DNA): TGTGCCAGCAGTTTCTTAAAGGGACTAGCGAGAAGCTACAATGAGCAGTTCTTC.

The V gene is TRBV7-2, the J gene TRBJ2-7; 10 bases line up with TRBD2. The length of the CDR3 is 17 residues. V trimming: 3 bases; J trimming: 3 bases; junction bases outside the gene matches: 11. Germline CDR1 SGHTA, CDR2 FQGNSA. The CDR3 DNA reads TGTGCCAGCAGCTTGGTGGCTAGCGGGAGATTAGTCTACGAGCAGTACTTC. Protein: CASSLVASGRLVYEQYF.

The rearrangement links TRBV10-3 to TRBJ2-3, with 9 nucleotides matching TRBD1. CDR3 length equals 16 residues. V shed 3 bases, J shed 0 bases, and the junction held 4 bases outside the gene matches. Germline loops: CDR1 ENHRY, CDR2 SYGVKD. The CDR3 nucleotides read TGTGCCATCAGTGATCACAGGGGGCATAGCACAGATACGCAGTATTTT. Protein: CAISDHRGHSTDTQYF.

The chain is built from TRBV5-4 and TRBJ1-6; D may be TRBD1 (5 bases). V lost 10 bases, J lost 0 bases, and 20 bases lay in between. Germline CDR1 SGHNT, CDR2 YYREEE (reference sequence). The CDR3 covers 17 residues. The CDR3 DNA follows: TGTGCCTTTATGGAGGCAGGGCTGAGCTCCTATAATTCACCCCTCCACTTT. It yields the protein CAFMEAGLSSYNSPLHF.

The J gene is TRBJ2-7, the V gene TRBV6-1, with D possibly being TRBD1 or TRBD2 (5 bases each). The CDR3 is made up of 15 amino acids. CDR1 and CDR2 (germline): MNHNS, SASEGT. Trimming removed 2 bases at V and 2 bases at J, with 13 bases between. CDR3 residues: CASSETGTSAYEQYF. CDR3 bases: TGTGCCAGCAGTGAAACCGGGACCTCCGCCTACGAGCAGTACTTC.

The CDR3 reads CASSQAPDRTGELFF. CDR3 bases: TGCGCCAGCAGCCAAGCTCCGGACAGAACCGGGGAGCTGTTTTTT. The chain uses TRBV4-3 and TRBJ2-2, with a weak D call TRBD1 (6 bases). The CDR3 has 15 residues. V lost 1 base and J lost 5, with 11 bases in between. Germline V gene sequence: CDR1 LGHNA, CDR2 YSLEER.

DNA of the CDR3: TGTGCCAGTAGTATCTACGGGATCAATCAGCCCCAGCATTTT. Protein product: CASSIYGINQPQHF. The rearrangement links TRBV19 to TRBJ1-5; D is ambiguous. Trimming took off 3 bases at V and 3 bases at J, with 9 bases between the two ends. The CDR3 consists of 14 residues. CDR1 is LNHDA and CDR2 is SQIVND in the germline V gene (reference sequence).

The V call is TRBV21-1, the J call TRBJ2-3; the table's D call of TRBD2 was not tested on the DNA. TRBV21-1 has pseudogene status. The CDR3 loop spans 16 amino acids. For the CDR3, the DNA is TGTGCCAGCAGCAGCTCTAGCGGGGGGTGCACAGATACGCAGTATTTT. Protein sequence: CASSSSSGGCTDTQYF.

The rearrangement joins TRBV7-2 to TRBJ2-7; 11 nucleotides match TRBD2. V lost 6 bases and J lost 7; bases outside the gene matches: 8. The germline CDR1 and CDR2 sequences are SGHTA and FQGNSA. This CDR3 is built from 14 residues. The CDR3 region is CASSFSGRASEQYF. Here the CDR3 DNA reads TGTGCCAGCAGTTTTAGCGGGAGGGCGTCGGAGCAGTACTTC.